This TCR beta chain derives from a study of blood T cell repertoires in COVID-19. Overall study context: Sources were T cells, B-cell-depleted T cells, or PBMCs; the material itself was cDNA or gDNA.

TCRdb's copy holds only in-frame clones and misses some; the assay was immunoSEQ multiplex PCR. The sample shows more than 100,000 clones, about 90% of them seen only once. It was during active infection that Seattle patients were enrolled and then longitudinally followed. Germline-derived CDR1 and CDR2 are MNHNY and SVGAGI (reference sequence). V was trimmed by 5 bases and J by 6 bases, leaving 10 bases between them. The CDR3 is 12 amino acids. The rearrangement joins TRBV6-6 to TRBJ1-2; D not certain. The sequenced material came from peripheral blood. This TCR derives from a woman between 55 and 75 years old with COVID-19, enrolled during active disease. CDR3: CASSPREDGYTF. In DNA form, the CDR3 reads TGTGCCAGCAGTCCTAGGGAGGATGGCTACACCTTC.